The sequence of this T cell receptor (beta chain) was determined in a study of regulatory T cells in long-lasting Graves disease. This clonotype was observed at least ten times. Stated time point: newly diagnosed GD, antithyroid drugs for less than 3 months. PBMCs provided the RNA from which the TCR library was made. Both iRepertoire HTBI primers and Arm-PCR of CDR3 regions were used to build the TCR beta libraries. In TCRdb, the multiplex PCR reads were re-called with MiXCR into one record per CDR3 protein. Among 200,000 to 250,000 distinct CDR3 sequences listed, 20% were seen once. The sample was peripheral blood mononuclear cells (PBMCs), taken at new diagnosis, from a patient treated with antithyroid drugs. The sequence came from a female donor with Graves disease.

The CDR3 here is CSASLQGLTNYGYTF. The CDR3 coding sequence is TGCAGTGCGTCCTTACAGGGGTTAACGAACTATGGCTACACCTTC. This chain uses TRBV20-1 with TRBJ1-2; 7 bases align to TRBD1. Trimming at V came to 6 bases and at J to 2 bases, leaving 12 bases not matched to a gene. In germline, CDR1 is DFQATT, CDR2 SNEGSKA (reference sequence). This CDR3 contains 15 residues.